This T cell receptor beta chain originates from a study of cytomegalovirus exposure and HLA in healthy donors. The CDR3 has 13 residues. The germline CDR1 and CDR2 sequences are SGHAT and FQNNGV. Trimming pared 4 bases from V and 0 bases from J, leaving 4 bases between. PCR used 60 Vbeta primers and 13 Jbeta primers. TCRdb's table, derived via immunoSEQ multiplex PCR, lists solely in-frame clones and lacks some. The sample shows approximately 150,000 clones, and 1.5% to 2% sits with its ten largest clones. The receptor's source is a woman between 45 and 65 years old in good health and CMV-seronegative. The sample comprised PBMCs. This chain uses TRBV11-2 with TRBJ2-4; no firm D call. CDR3 in DNA: TGTGCCAGCAGCTCCTTAGCCAAAAACATTCAGTACTTC. It specifies CASSSLAKNIQYF. Using reference TRBV11-2 and TRBJ2-4 for the parts outside the CDR3, the full variable domain is EAGVAQSPRYKIIEKRQSVAFWCNPISGHATLYWYQQILGQGPKLLIQFQNNGVVDDSQLPKDRFSAERLKGVDSTLKIQPAKLEDSAVYLCASSSLAKNIQYFGAGTRLSVL.